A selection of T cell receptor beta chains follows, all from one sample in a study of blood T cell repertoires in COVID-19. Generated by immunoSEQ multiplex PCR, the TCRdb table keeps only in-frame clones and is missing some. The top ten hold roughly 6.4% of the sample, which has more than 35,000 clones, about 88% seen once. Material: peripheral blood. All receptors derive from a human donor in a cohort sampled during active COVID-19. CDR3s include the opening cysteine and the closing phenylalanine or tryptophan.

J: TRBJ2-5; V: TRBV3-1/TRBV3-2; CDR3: CASSHLPDHCRGRETQYF
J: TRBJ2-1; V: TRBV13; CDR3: CASSLYQVVPQTGNNEQFF
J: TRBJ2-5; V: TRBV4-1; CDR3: CASSQDVNTEGGQYF
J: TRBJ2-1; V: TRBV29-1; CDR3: CSVARGNEQFF
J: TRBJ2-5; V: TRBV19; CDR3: CASSLGRERETQYF
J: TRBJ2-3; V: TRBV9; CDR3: CASSVRTDTQYF
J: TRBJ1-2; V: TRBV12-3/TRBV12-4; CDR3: CASSLWDRYGYTF
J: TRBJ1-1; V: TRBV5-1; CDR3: CASSGAGGGTEAFF
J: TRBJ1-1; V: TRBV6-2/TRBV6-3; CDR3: CASSLSLNTEAFF
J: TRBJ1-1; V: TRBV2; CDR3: CAIGRTGGWDTEAFF
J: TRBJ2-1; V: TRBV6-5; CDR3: CASTDGRRRQFF
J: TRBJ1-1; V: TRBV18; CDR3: CASSPLTTRPPFF
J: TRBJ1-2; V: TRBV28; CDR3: CASSPGQGGYGYTF
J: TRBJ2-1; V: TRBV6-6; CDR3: CASARYERHNEQFF
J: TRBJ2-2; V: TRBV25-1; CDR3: CASSGQGMAGELFF
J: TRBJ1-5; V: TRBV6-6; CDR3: CASTNRQGQPQHF
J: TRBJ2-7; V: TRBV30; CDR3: CAWTSGLTLGQYF
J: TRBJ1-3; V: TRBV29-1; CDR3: CSVEVGGLGNTIYF
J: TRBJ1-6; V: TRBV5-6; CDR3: CASSPRGEGNSPLHF
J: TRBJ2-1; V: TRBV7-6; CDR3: CASSSPVGGGYNEQFF
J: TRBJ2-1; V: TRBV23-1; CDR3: CASSQSAAPTLDEQFF
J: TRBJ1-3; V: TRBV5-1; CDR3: CASSQGTGSSGNTIYF
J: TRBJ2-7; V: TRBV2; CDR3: CASSGLAGVYEQYF
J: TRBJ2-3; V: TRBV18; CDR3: CASSPLVAGGSTDTQYF
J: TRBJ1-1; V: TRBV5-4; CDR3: CASSTPRDTEAFF
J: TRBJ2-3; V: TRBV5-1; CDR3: CASAPGGETDTQYF
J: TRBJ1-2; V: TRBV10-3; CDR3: CAISERGDYGYTF
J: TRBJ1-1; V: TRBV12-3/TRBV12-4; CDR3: CASSWGQGEAFF
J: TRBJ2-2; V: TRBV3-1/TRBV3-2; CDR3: CASRQGSNTGELFF